Included here is one T cell receptor beta chain sequence, with context. Its antigen is unidentified. Trimming cost V 0 bases and J 6 bases, with 21 bases left between them. Germline-derived CDR1 and CDR2 are MGHRA and YSYEKL. CDR3 length: 18 amino acids. The data are from a study of T cells in localized non-small cell lung cancer. Study-wide results and caveats: Uninvolved nearby lung showed the greatest T cell clonality, exceeding that found in tumor. Since sequencing was restricted to only one region of the tumor, intratumor heterogeneity remains a possibility.

Clones were read by immunoSEQ multiplex PCR, and TCRdb kept only the in-frame ones, dropping some. The table shows roughly 90,000 clones, with around 90% occurring only once. The chain carries TRBV4-1 and TRBJ1-5; a weak D match, TRBD1 (5 bases). The sequence derives from a woman aged 40-69 years with stage II squamous cell lung carcinoma. The specimen comprised PBMCs, sampled before any cancer treatment. The CDR3 reads CASSQDGGTTNSGQPQHF. CDR3 bases: TGCGCCAGCAGCCAAGATGGGGGTACAACTAATTCCGGTCAGCCCCAGCATTTT.